This entry lists 12 T cell receptor beta chains sequenced from one sample in a study of tumor-infiltrating lymphocytes in primary liver carcinoma. Priming with a constant-region primer yielded TCR beta cDNA from about 500 ng total RNA. Three nested multiplex PCR rounds of slightly modified ARM-PCR generated TCR beta libraries. TRBV1-TRBV30 forward primers paired with a C-beta reverse primer drove the first two PCR rounds, 10 cycles each. TCRdb reprocessed the multiplex PCR reads via MiXCR and lists one record per CDR3 protein. The table shows approximately 120,000 distinct CDR3 sequences, with roughly three fifths occurring only once. From approximately 20-30 mg of unsorted bulk tissue, DNA and RNA were co-extracted together. Sequencing input: liver tumor tissue from sampling region 3. Subset in this sample: tumor region T3, left-lateral pole. Receptors originate from an older woman with primary liver carcinoma and hepatitis B virus infection.

This clonotype was seen repeatedly, ten times or more. Its ends do not fully match the called genes, so a read error is possible. V is TRBV5-1 and J is TRBJ1-2, with 7 bases identical to TRBD1. The CDR3 has 13 amino acids. The germline V gene has CDR1 SGHRS and CDR2 YFSETQ. The CDR3, as DNA: TGTGCCAGCAGCCTCGACAGGGACTATGGCTACACCTTC. Translated, it gives CASSLDRDYGYTF.

This clonotype appeared a few times. This chain uses TRBV7-8 with TRBJ2-7; D unresolved. The CDR3 covers 14 residues. Trimming removed 2 bases at V and 4 bases at J, with 12 bases between. From germline, CDR1 is SGHVS and CDR2 FQNEAQ. The CDR3: CASSLTRRRYEQYF. DNA for the CDR3: TGTGCCAGCAGCTTAACTCGCCGTAGGTACGAGCAGTACTTC.

As regards this clonotype: Since a much larger clone is just one base distant, this may be a read error. The chain uses TRBV7-9 and TRBJ2-3; D assignment may be TRBD1 or TRBD2 (5 bases each). Deletions cut 2 bases from V and 0 bases from J, with 9 bases between. CDR1 and CDR2 from the germline V gene are SEHNR and FQNEAQ (reference sequence). The CDR3 totals 15 residues. CDR3 bases: TGTGCCAGCAGCTTATCGGGGCTTAGCACAGATACGCAGTATTTT. Its translation is CASSLSGLSTDTQYF.

Ten or more counts support this clonotype. V and J are TRBV6-5 and TRBJ2-1; TRBD1 or TRBD2 may be the D gene (6 bases each). CDR1 and CDR2 from the germline V gene are MNHEY and SVGAGI. The CDR3 runs 16 residues. V lost 4 bases to trimming and J lost 6 bases, with 19 bases between them. The CDR3 reads CASSSPGGGTGNEQFF. For the CDR3, the DNA is TGTGCCAGCAGTTCTCCCGGGGGCGGGACGGGCAATGAGCAGTTCTTC.

Ten or more counts support this clonotype. The gene calls are TRBV6-6 and TRBJ1-5; no clear D. The CDR3 totals 13 residues. Germline V gene lookup returns CDR1 MNHNY and CDR2 SVGAGI (reference sequence). The V and J ends lost 6 bases and 9 bases respectively, with 15 bases between them. This CDR3 is CASSQDPLSPQHF. In DNA, the CDR3 is TGTGCCAGCAGCCAAGACCCCCTTTCGCCCCAGCATTTT.

In regard to this clonotype: Given the absence of the conserved phenylalanine or tryptophan at the CDR3 end, a read error is likely. It is unclear where the CDR3 begins or ends on the DNA, so no DNA is shown, and the CDR3 is as TCRdb lists it. The rearrangement uses TRBV29-1 and TRBJ2-5; TRBD1 is the table's D call, not checked against the DNA. The CDR3 spans 13 residues, counting both ends. Germline V gene lookup returns CDR1 SQVTM and CDR2 ANQGSEA. CDR3 amino acids: CSAMTGGRETHYL.

This clonotype was counted at least ten times. The V gene is TRBV29-1, the J gene TRBJ2-7; D not resolved. This CDR3 has 15 residues. The V gene lost 0 bases and the J gene lost 0 bases, with 12 bases spanning the gap. Germline V gene data show CDR1 as SQVTM and CDR2 as ANQGSEA. The CDR3 is CSVEDPFGSSYEQYF. Here the CDR3 DNA reads TGCAGCGTTGAAGATCCGTTTGGCAGCTCCTACGAGCAGTACTTC.

Comments on this clonotype: Because the CDR3 is missing its conserved closing phenylalanine or tryptophan, this is likely a read error. The V and J genes are TRBV11-2 and TRBJ2-1; 9 bases are a match to TRBD2. The length of the CDR3 is 17 residues. V lost 5 bases to trimming and J lost 8 bases; unmatched junction nucleotides: 16. Germline loops: CDR1 SGHAT, CDR2 FQNNGV. For the CDR3, the DNA is TGTGCCAGCAGCAGGAGACTAGCGGAAGGGCTGGGGGATGAGCAGTTCTTA. This codes for CASSRRLAEGLGDEQFL.

Ten or more counts support this clonotype. CDR3 amino acids: CASSQLSSVNQPQHF. The DNA for the CDR3 is TGTGCCAGCAGCCAATTATCCAGTGTTAATCAGCCCCAGCATTTT. The V gene is TRBV12-3 or TRBV12-4, the J gene TRBJ1-5, with unresolved D. The CDR3 is 15 amino acids. The V end lost 6 bases, the J end lost 4 bases, and 16 bases lay between the germline ends.

The chain recombines TRBV29-1 with TRBJ2-5, with 8 bases identical to TRBD1. J gave up 10 bases and V 6 bases, and 19 bases lay outside the gene matches. The CDR3 extends over 15 amino acids. Germline V gene data show CDR1 as SQVTM and CDR2 as ANQGSEA. As DNA, the CDR3 is TGCAGCGTAACCACAGGGGGGACTGCCCAAAAGATCCAGTACTTC. It specifies CSVTTGGTAQKIQYF.

Details on this clonotype: An end of the junction differs from the germline gene, which may be a read error. This chain joins TRBV6-6 and TRBJ2-2; TRBD2 might be the D (5 bases). The CDR3 loop spans 16 amino acids. Germline V lookup: CDR1 MNHNY, CDR2 SVGAGI (reference sequence). CDR3 DNA sequence: TGTGACAGCAGTTACCCAGCGGAAGAGAGCACCGGGGAGCTGTTTTTT. This sequence encodes CDSSYPAEESTGELFF.

Regarding this clonotype: A much more abundant neighbour one base away suggests this may be a read error. The V and J genes are TRBV5-6 and TRBJ1-3; TRBD1 is a possible D gene (6 bases). Germline-derived CDR1 and CDR2 are SGHDT and YYEEEE. The CDR3 is made up of 14 amino acids. The CDR3 DNA reads as TGTGCCAGCAGCTTGGGGGACACTGGAAACACCTTATATTTT. This sequence encodes CASSLGDTGNTLYF.